Listed below are T cell receptor beta chains from one sample, sequenced in a study of blood T cell repertoires in COVID-19. Profiled with immunoSEQ multiplex PCR; TCRdb holds only in-frame clones, not every one. The sample contains over 150,000 clones, 87% of which appear only once. Sequencing was done on a sample of peripheral blood. These receptors were taken from a woman in her sixties or seventies who had recovered from COVID-19. Each CDR3 is given with its conserved first and last residue. The D gene is left open where the match is weak. Some rows mark clone size as missing; the rest say once, few, many or name a class of expanded clone.

cdr3_nt cdr3_aa clone_size j_call d_call v_call
TGTGCCAGCAGCTTAGTTCATCGGACAGGGGAAGGGTTGCGGGCTTTCTTT CASSLVHRTGEGLRAFF . TRBJ1-1 TRBD1 TRBV7-9
TGCAGCGTTGACCCCGGGCAGGGGGTAGATACGCAGTATTTT CSVDPGQGVDTQYF . TRBJ2-3 TRBD1 TRBV29-1
TGCAGCGTTGCCAGCGGGGGGGCGAAGGGCGAGACCCAGTACTTC CSVASGGAKGETQYF . TRBJ2-5 TRBD2 TRBV29-1
TGCAGCGTCCAATCCGGGACAGGGGAAGAGACCCAGTACTTC CSVQSGTGEETQYF . TRBJ2-5 TRBD1 TRBV29-1
TGTGCCAGCAGCCCGGGGACAGGGGAGAGGTACAAGCAGTACTTC CASSPGTGERYKQYF . TRBJ2-7 TRBD1 TRBV27
TGTGCCAGCAGTAGTTACAGCTATGGCTACACCTTC CASSSYSYGYTF . TRBJ1-2 . TRBV28
TGTGCCAGCAGCTTAGGGGCAGGGATCACAGATACGCAGTATTTT CASSLGAGITDTQYF . TRBJ2-3 . TRBV7-8
TGCGCCAGCAGCTTAAATGTAGCGGGGACGCAAGAGACCCAGTACTTC CASSLNVAGTQETQYF . TRBJ2-5 TRBD2 TRBV5-1
TGTGCCAGCAGCTTGTTGAGGGGGCAGTACGAGCAGTACTTC CASSLLRGQYEQYF . TRBJ2-7 TRBD1 TRBV5-6
TGTGCCAGCAGCCTTAGTCAGGGGAATACCTACGAGCAGTACTTC CASSLSQGNTYEQYF . TRBJ2-7 . TRBV28
TGTGCCAGCAGCCCACAGGGTACCGGGGCCAACGTCCTGACTTTC CASSPQGTGANVLTF . TRBJ2-6 . TRBV7-3
TGTGCCAGCAGTTTACGGTTCTATAAAGGGAGTGCCTACACCTTC CASSLRFYKGSAYTF . TRBJ1-2 . TRBV28
TGTGCCAGCAGCCAACAGGGATTCTACGAGCAGTACTTC CASSQQGFYEQYF . TRBJ2-7 . TRBV14
TGTGCCAGCAGCGAAGGACAGGACACTGAAGCTTTCTTT CASSEGQDTEAFF . TRBJ1-1 TRBD1 TRBV7-9
TGTGCCAGCAGCCCCTCCGAGGTCACAGATACGCAGTATTTT CASSPSEVTDTQYF few TRBJ2-3 . TRBV28
TGTGCCAGCAGCCTGGACAGAACAATCTACGAGCAGTACTTC CASSLDRTIYEQYF . TRBJ2-7 . TRBV21-1
TGTGCCAGCAGCGAATCAGGGGTTGAGCAGTACTTC CASSESGVEQYF . TRBJ2-7 . TRBV9
TGTGCCAGCAGCTTAATCTACGGGGAGACCCAGTACTTC CASSLIYGETQYF . TRBJ2-5 . TRBV11-2
TGTGCCAGCAGCTTAGCTGGAGGTATCGAAAAACTGTTTTTT CASSLAGGIEKLFF . TRBJ1-4 . TRBV7-9
TGTGCCAGCAGCAAAGAACCCAGGGAAGTAGGTGGCTACACCTTC CASSKEPREVGGYTF . TRBJ1-2 . TRBV21-1
TGTGCCTCCGGGAACTGGGGAGAGACCCAGTACTTC CASGNWGETQYF . TRBJ2-5 . TRBV30
TGTGCCAGCAGACGAGACAGGGGGCAAGAGACCCAGTACTTC CASRRDRGQETQYF few TRBJ2-5 TRBD1 TRBV6-5
TGTGCCAGCAGGCTACAGGGGGCAGGGTACGAGCAGTACTTC CASRLQGAGYEQYF . TRBJ2-7 TRBD1 TRBV14
TGTGCCAGCAGCGCCCGGAGTGGGGGCCTGGGTGAGCAGTTCTTC CASSARSGGLGEQFF . TRBJ2-1 . TRBV9